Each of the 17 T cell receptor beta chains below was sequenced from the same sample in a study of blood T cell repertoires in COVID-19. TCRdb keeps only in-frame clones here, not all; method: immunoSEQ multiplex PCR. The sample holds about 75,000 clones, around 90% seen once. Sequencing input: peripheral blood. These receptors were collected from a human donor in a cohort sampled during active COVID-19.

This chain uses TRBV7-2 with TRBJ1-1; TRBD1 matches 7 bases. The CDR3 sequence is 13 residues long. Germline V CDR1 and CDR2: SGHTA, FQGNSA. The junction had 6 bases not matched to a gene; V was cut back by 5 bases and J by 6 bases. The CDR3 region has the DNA TGTGCCAGCAGCATCGACAGGGATTCTGAAGCTTTCTTT. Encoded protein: CASSIDRDSEAFF.

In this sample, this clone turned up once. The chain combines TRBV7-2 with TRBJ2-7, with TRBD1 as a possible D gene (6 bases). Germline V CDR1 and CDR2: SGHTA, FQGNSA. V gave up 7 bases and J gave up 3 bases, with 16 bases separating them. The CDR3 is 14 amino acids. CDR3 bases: TGTGCCAGCACGAGACAGGCCAGTAGCTACGAGCAGTACTTC. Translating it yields CASTRQASSYEQYF.

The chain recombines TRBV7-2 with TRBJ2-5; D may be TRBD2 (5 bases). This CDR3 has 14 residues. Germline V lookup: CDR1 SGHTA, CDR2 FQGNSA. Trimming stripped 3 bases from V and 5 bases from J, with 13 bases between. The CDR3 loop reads CASSFAAAWETQYF. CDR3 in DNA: TGTGCCAGCAGCTTCGCAGCGGCCTGGGAGACCCAGTACTTC.

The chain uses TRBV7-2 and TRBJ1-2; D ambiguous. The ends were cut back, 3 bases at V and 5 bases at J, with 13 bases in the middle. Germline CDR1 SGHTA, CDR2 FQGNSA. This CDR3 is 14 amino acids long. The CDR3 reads CASSFRHQLYGYTF. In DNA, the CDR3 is TGTGCCAGCAGCTTCCGACACCAGTTATATGGCTACACCTTC. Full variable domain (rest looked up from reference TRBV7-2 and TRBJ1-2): GAGVSQSPSNKVTEKGKDVELRCDPISGHTALYWYRQSLGQGLEFLIYFQGNSAPDKSGLPSDRFSAERTGGSVSTLTIQRTQQEDSAVYLCASSFRHQLYGYTFGSGTRLTVV.

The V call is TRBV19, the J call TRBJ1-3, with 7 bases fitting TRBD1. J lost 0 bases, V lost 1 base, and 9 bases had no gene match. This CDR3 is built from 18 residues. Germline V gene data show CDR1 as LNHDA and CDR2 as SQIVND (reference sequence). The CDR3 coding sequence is TGTGCCAGTAGTATAGGGGACAGAAACCCCCCCTCTGGAAACACCATATATTTT. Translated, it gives CASSIGDRNPPSGNTIYF.

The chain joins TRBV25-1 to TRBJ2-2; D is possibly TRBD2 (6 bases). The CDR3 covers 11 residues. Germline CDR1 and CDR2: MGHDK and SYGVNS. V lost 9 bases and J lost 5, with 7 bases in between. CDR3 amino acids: CASAGTGELFF. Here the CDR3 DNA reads TGTGCCAGTGCGGGGACCGGGGAGCTGTTTTTT.

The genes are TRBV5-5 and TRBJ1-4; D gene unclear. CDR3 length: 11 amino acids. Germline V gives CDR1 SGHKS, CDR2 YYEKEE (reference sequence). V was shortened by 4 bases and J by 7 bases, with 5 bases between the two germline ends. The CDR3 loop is CASSPSEKLFF. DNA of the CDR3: TGTGCCAGCAGCCCTTCTGAAAAACTGTTTTTT. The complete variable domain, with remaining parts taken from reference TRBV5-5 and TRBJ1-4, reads DAGVTQSPTHLIKTRGQQVTLRCSPISGHKSVSWYQQVLGQGPQFIFQYYEKEERGRGNFPDRFSARQFPNYSSELNVNALLLGDSALYLCASSPSEKLFFGSGTQLSVL.

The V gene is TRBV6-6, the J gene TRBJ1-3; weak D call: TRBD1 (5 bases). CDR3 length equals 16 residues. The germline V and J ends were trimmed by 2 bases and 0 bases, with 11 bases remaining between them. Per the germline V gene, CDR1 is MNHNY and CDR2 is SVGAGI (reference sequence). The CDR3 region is CASSYLGDPSGNTIYF. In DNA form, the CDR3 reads TGTGCCAGCAGTTACCTAGGGGATCCCTCTGGAAACACCATATATTTT.

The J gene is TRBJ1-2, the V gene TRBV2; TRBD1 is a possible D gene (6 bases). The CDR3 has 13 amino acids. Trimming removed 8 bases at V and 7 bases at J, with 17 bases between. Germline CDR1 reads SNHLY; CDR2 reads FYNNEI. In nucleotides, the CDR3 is TGTGCCAGCTCCCGAGGCAGGGGTCGTGGCTACACCTTC. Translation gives CASSRGRGRGYTF.

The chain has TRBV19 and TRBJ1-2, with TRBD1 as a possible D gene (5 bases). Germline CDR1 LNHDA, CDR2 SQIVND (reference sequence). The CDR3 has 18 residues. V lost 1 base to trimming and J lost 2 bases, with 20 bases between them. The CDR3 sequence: CASSIARQTEILNYGYTF. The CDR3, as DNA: TGTGCCAGTAGTATAGCCCGACAGACCGAAATCTTAAACTATGGCTACACCTTC.

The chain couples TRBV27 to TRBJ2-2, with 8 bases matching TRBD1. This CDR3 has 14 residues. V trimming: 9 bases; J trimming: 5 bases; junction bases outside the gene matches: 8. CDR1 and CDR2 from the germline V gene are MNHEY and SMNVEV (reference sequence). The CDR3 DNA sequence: TGTGCCAGTTCGGGACAGGTCTTTACCGGGGAGCTGTTTTTT. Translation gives CASSGQVFTGELFF.

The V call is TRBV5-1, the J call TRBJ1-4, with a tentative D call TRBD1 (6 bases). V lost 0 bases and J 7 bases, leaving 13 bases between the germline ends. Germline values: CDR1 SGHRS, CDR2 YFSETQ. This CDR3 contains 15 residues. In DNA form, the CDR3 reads TGCGCCAGCAGCTTGGCCACGGGACACCTTGAAAAACTGTTTTTT. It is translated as CASSLATGHLEKLFF.

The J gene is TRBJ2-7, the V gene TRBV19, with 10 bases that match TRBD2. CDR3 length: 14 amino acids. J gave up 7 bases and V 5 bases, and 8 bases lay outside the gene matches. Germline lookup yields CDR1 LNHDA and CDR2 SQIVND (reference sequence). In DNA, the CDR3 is TGTGCCAGTAGTCCCAAGGGGACTAGCGTAGAGCAGTACTTC. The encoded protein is CASSPKGTSVEQYF. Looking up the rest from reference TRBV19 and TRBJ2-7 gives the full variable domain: DGGITQSPKYLFRKEGQNVTLSCEQNLNHDAMYWYRQDPGQGLRLIYYSQIVNDFQKGDIAEGYSVSREKKESFPLTVTSAQKNPTAFYLCASSPKGTSVEQYFGPGTRLTVT.

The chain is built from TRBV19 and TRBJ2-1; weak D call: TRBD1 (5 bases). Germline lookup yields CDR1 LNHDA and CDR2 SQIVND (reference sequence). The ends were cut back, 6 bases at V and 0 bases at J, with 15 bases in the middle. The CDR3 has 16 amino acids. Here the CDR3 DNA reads TGTGCCAGTAGCCGTTGGAGACAGAGCTCCTACAATGAGCAGTTCTTC. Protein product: CASSRWRQSSYNEQFF.

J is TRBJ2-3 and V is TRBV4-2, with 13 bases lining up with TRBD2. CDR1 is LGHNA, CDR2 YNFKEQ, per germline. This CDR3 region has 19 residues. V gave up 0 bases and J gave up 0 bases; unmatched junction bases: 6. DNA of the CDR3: TGTGCCAGCAGCCAAGATGAACTAGCGGGGGGGAAAAGCACAGATACGCAGTATTTT. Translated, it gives CASSQDELAGGKSTDTQYF.

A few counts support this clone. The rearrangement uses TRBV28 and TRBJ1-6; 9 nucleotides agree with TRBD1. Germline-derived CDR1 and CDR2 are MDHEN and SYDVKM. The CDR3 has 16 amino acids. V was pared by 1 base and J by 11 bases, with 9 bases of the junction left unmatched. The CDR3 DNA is TGTGCCAGCAGTTTATTGCCGGGACAGGGCAGTCCACCCCTCCACTTT. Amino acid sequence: CASSLLPGQGSPPLHF. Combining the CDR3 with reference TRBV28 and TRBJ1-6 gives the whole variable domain DVKVTQSSRYLVKRTGEKVFLECVQDMDHENMFWYRQDPGLGLRLIYFSYDVKMKEKGDIPEGYSVSREKKERFSLILESASTNQTSMYLCASSLLPGQGSPPLHFGNGTRLTVT.

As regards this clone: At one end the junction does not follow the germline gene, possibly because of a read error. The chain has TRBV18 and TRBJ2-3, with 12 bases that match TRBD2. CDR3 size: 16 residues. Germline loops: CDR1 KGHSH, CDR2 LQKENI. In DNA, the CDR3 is TGTGCCAGCTCACCACCGCTAGCGGGGGGGACAGACACGCAGTATTTT. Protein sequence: CASSPPLAGGTDTQYF.